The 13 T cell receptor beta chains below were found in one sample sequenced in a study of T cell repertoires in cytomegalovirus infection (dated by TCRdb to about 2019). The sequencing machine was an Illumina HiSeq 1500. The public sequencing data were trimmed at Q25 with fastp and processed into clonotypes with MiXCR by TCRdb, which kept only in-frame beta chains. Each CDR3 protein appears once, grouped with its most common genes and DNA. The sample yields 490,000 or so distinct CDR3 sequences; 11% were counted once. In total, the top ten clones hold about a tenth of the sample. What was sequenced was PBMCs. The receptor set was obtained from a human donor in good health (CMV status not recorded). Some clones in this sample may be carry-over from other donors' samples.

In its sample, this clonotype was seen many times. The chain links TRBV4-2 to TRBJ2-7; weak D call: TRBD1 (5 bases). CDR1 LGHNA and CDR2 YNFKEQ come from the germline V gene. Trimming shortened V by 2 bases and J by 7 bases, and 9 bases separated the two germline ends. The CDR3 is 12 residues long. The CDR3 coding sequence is TGTGCCAGCAGCCAACCCCAGGGAGAGCAGTACTTC. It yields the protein CASSQPQGEQYF.

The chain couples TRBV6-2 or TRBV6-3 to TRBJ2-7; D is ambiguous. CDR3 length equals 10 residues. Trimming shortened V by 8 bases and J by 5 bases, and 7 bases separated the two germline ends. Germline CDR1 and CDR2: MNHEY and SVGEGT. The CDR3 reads CASRQDEQYF. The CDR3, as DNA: TGTGCCAGCCGGCAAGACGAGCAGTACTTC.

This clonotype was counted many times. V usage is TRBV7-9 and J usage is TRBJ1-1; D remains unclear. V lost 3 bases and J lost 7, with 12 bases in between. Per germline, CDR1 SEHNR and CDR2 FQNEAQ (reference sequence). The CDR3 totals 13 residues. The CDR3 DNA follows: TGTGCCAGCAGCTTCGGCAGGATTAATGAAGCTTTCTTT. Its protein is CASSFGRINEAFF.

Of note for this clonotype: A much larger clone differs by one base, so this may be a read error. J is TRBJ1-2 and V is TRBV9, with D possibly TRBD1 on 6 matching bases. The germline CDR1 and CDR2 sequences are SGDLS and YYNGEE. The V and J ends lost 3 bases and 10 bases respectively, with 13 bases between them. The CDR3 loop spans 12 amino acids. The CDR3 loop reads CASSGGGSDYTF. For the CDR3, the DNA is TGTGCCAGCAGCGGGGGGGGCTCGGACTACACCTTC.

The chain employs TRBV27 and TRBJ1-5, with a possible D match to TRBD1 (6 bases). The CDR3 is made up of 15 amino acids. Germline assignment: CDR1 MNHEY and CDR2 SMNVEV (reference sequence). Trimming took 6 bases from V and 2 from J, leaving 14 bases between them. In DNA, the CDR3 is TGTGCCAGCAGATCCTGGGGGGCGGGCAATCAGCCCCAGCATTTT. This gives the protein CASRSWGAGNQPQHF.

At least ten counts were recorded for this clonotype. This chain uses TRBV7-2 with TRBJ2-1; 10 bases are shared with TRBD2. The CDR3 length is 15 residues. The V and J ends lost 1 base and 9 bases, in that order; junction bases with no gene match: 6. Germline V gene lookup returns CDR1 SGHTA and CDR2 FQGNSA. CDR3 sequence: CASSLGAGGNFEQFF. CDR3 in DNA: TGTGCCAGCAGCTTAGGAGCGGGGGGGAACTTTGAGCAGTTCTTC. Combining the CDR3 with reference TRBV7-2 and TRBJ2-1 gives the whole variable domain GAGVSQSPSNKVTEKGKDVELRCDPISGHTALYWYRQSLGQGLEFLIYFQGNSAPDKSGLPSDRFSAERTGGSVSTLTIQRTQQEDSAVYLCASSLGAGGNFEQFFGPGTRLTVL.

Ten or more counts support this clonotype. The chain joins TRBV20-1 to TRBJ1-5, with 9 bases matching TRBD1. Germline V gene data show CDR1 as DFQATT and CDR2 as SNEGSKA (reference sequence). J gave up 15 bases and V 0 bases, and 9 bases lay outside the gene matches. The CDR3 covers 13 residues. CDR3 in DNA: TGCAGTGCTAGAGAGGGCCGGGACAGGGTGTCGCATTTT. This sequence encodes CSAREGRDRVSHF.

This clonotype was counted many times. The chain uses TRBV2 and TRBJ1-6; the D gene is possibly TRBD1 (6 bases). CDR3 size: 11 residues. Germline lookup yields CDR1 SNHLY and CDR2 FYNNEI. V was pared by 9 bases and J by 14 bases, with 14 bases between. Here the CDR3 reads CASQGSGALHF. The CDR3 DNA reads TGTGCCAGTCAGGGGTCGGGGGCCCTCCACTTT.

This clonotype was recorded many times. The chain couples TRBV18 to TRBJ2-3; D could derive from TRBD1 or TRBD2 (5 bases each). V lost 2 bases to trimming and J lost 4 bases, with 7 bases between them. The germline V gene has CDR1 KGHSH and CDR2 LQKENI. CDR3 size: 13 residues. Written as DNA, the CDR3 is TGTGCCAGCTCACCATGGGGGTCAGATACGCAGTATTTT. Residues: CASSPWGSDTQYF. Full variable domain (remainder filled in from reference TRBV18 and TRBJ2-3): NAGVMQNPRHLVRRRGQEARLRCSPMKGHSHVYWYRQLPEEGLKFMVYLQKENIIDESGMPKERFSAEFPKEGPSILRIQQVVRGDSAAYFCASSPWGSDTQYFGPGTRLTVL.

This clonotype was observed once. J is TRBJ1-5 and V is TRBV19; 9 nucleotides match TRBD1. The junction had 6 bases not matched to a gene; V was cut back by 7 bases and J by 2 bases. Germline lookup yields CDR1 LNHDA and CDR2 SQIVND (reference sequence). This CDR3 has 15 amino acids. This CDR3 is CASKGQGKGNQPQHF. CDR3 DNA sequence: TGTGCCAGTAAGGGACAGGGTAAGGGCAATCAGCCCCAGCATTTT.

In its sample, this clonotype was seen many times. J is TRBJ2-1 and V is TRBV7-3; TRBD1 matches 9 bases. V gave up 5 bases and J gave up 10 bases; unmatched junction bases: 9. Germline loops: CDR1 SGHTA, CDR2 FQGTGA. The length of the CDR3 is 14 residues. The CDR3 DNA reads TGTGCCAGCAGCCCCCGGGACAGGGACACCGAGCAGTTCTTC. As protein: CASSPRDRDTEQFF.

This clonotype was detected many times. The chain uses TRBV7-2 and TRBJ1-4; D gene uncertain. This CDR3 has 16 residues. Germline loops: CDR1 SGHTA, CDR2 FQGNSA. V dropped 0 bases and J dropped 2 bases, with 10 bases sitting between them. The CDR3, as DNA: TGTGCCAGCAGCTTAGCGCGGTACGGGACTAATGAAAAACTGTTTTTT. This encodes CASSLARYGTNEKLFF.

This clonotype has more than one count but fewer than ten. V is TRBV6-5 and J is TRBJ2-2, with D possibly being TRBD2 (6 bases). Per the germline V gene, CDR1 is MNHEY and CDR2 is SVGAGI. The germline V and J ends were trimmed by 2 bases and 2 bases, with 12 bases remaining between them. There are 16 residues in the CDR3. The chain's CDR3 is CASSYPSGLNTGELFF. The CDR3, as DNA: TGTGCCAGCAGTTACCCCAGCGGGCTCAACACCGGGGAGCTGTTTTTT.